The 25 T cell receptor beta chains below come from one sample, sequenced in a study of cytomegalovirus exposure and HLA in healthy donors. The PCR employed 60 Vbeta primers together with 13 Jbeta primers. Profiled with immunoSEQ multiplex PCR; TCRdb holds only in-frame clones, not every one. The data contain fewer than 130,000 clones, 76% of them seen just once; the ten biggest clones take up around 15%. Sequencing was performed on PBMCs. The receptors here all came from a man between 25 and 39 years old in good health and CMV-seropositive.

The chain employs TRBV7-2 and TRBJ2-3; TRBD1 matches 7 bases. The CDR3 runs 15 residues. With V trimmed by 5 bases and J by 1 base, 6 bases remained unmatched. Germline loops: CDR1 SGHTA, CDR2 FQGNSA. This CDR3 is CASSPGQPGTDTQYF. In DNA form, the CDR3 reads TGTGCCAGCAGCCCGGGACAGCCGGGCACAGATACGCAGTATTTT.

The V call is TRBV11-3, the J call TRBJ2-3; tentatively, D is TRBD2 (6 bases). Germline CDR1 SGHNT, CDR2 YENEEA. V lost 4 bases, J lost 4 bases, and 9 bases lay in between. This CDR3 has 13 amino acids. The CDR3 sequence is CASSSGTADTQYF. The CDR3, as DNA: TGTGCCAGCAGCTCGGGGACTGCAGATACGCAGTATTTT.

In its sample, this clone was seen once. This chain uses TRBV7-4 with TRBJ2-7; maybe TRBD1 (5 bases). The CDR3 sequence is 12 residues long. Germline V gene sequence: CDR1 SGHVT, CDR2 SQSDAQ. V gave up 6 bases and J gave up 6 bases, with 12 bases separating them. The CDR3 DNA is TGTGCCAGCAGAGCACAGGTGGGCGAGCAGTACTTC. This sequence encodes CASRAQVGEQYF.

This chain's CDR3 is CASSLDGGADSYEQYF. Here the CDR3 DNA reads TGTGCCAGCAGCTTAGACGGAGGGGCCGACTCCTACGAGCAGTACTTC. The chain links TRBV7-9 to TRBJ2-5; TRBD2 is a possible D gene (6 bases). The DNA end favors TRBJ2-7, so the J call may be wrong. The germline V gene has CDR1 SEHNR and CDR2 FQNEAQ (reference sequence). The CDR3 sequence is 16 residues long.

J is TRBJ2-3 and V is TRBV7-9; possibly TRBD2 for D (6 bases). V was shortened by 5 bases and J by 0 bases, with 12 bases between the two germline ends. CDR1 is SEHNR and CDR2 is FQNEAQ in the germline V gene (reference sequence). The CDR3 runs to 15 residues. In DNA form, the CDR3 reads TGTGCCAGCAGCCGCGCGGGATTAAGCACAGATACGCAGTATTTT. Its protein is CASSRAGLSTDTQYF.

V usage is TRBV7-2 and J usage is TRBJ2-3; the D gene is possibly TRBD2 (5 bases). Germline loops: CDR1 SGHTA, CDR2 FQGNSA. The CDR3 length is 12 residues. V was shortened by 5 bases and J by 3 bases, with 6 bases between the two germline ends. The CDR3 reads CASSTSTDTQYF. The CDR3 region has the DNA TGTGCCAGCAGCACTAGTACAGATACGCAGTATTTT.

The chain is built from TRBV7-2 and TRBJ2-5; 7 positions match TRBD1. Germline V CDR1 and CDR2: SGHTA, FQGNSA. J lost 0 bases, V lost 5 bases, and 3 bases had no gene match. This CDR3 is 14 amino acids long. DNA for the CDR3: TGTGCCAGCAGCCCGGGACAGAACCAAGAGACCCAGTACTTC. It codes for CASSPGQNQETQYF.

CDR3 amino acids: CASSYPGQGVLSSYNEQFF. The CDR3 DNA follows: TGTGCCAGCAGCTACCCGGGACAGGGTGTCTTAAGCTCCTACAATGAGCAGTTCTTC. The chain couples TRBV7-9 to TRBJ2-1, with 9 nucleotides matching TRBD1. The germline CDR1 and CDR2 sequences are SEHNR and FQNEAQ (reference sequence). Trimming cost V 4 bases and J 0 bases; bases outside gene matches: 13. The CDR3 runs to 19 residues.

The rearrangement links TRBV19 to TRBJ1-5; D perhaps matches TRBD1 (5 bases). V lost 7 bases, J lost 0 bases, and 10 bases lay in between. This CDR3 is 14 amino acids long. Looked up from germline, CDR1 is LNHDA and CDR2 is SQIVND (reference sequence). CDR3 in DNA: TGTGCCAGTAAGCGGGGGACTAGCAATCAGCCCCAGCATTTT. This encodes CASKRGTSNQPQHF.

The chain recombines TRBV27 with TRBJ2-1; D is unclear. Between the trimmed V and J ends, which lost 0 bases and 12 bases, there was a span of 15 bases. The CDR3 is 14 residues long. The germline V gene has CDR1 MNHEY and CDR2 SMNVEV (reference sequence). CDR3 protein: CASSLSADSPLQFF. The CDR3, as DNA: TGTGCCAGCAGTTTATCTGCCGATAGCCCATTGCAGTTCTTC.

The CDR3 is CASRPQDRASQPQHF. Here the CDR3 DNA reads TGTGCCAGCAGGCCACAGGACAGGGCGTCCCAGCCCCAGCATTTT. The chain employs TRBV28 and TRBJ1-5, with 8 bases fitting TRBD1. The germline gives CDR1 MDHEN, CDR2 SYDVKM. The trim removed 6 bases at V and 7 bases at J, leaving 11 bases unmatched. The CDR3 loop spans 15 amino acids.

This chain uses TRBV4-1 with TRBJ1-4; 7 bases are shared with TRBD1. J gave up 4 bases and V 2 bases, and 7 bases lay outside the gene matches. From germline, CDR1 is MGHRA and CDR2 YSYEKL. The CDR3 has 16 amino acids. The CDR3 reads CASSQQQGSFNEKLFF. CDR3 coding DNA: TGCGCCAGCAGCCAACAACAGGGGTCCTTTAATGAAAAACTGTTTTTT.

This chain connects TRBV29-1 to TRBJ1-5; 8 bases map to TRBD1. With 6 bases clipped from V and 6 bases from J, the junction kept 7 bases outside the gene matches. This CDR3 is 13 amino acids long. The germline CDR1 and CDR2 sequences are SQVTM and ANQGSEA. CDR3 sequence (DNA): TGCAGCGTCGCGACAGGGGCAGGTCAGCCCCAGCATTTT. It translates to CSVATGAGQPQHF.

This chain connects TRBV27 to TRBJ2-5; a weak D match, TRBD1 (6 bases). The CDR3 totals 13 residues. The V gene's germline CDR1 is MNHEY and CDR2 SMNVEV (reference sequence). V dropped 7 bases and J dropped 5 bases, with 14 bases sitting between them. The CDR3, as DNA: TGTGCCAGCACCGCAACAGGGACCGAGACCCAGTACTTC. Its protein is CASTATGTETQYF.

The chain links TRBV5-1 to TRBJ2-3, with a tentative D call TRBD1 (6 bases). This CDR3 is built from 16 residues. CDR1 and CDR2 from the germline V gene are SGHRS and YFSETQ. V was clipped by 0 bases and J by 0 bases, with 11 bases between them. The CDR3 region is CASSLGGQGSTDTQYF. The CDR3, as DNA: TGCGCCAGCAGCTTGGGGGGGCAGGGAAGCACAGATACGCAGTATTTT.

This clone was detected only a few times. The gene calls are TRBV18 and TRBJ1-6; D is possibly TRBD1 (6 bases). Trimming took off 2 bases at V and 5 bases at J, with 13 bases between the two ends. CDR1 KGHSH and CDR2 LQKENI come from the germline V gene. This CDR3 region has 16 residues. Here the CDR3 reads CASSPYTGQDNSPLHF. The CDR3 DNA follows: TGTGCCAGCTCACCATATACGGGACAAGATAATTCACCCCTCCACTTT.

The chain combines TRBV6-6 with TRBJ1-1; 7 bases line up with TRBD1. Germline CDR1 and CDR2: MNHNY and SVGAGI (reference sequence). V gave up 6 bases and J gave up 6 bases; unmatched junction bases: 10. This CDR3 contains 14 residues. The CDR3 loop is CASRIRQGKAEAFF. In DNA form, the CDR3 reads TGTGCCAGCAGGATTCGACAGGGAAAGGCTGAAGCTTTCTTT.

The J gene is TRBJ1-1, the V gene TRBV28; possible D gene TRBD1, 6 bases. The CDR3 runs 14 residues. Trimming took 5 bases from V and 3 from J, leaving 13 bases between them. Looked up from germline, CDR1 is MDHEN and CDR2 is SYDVKM. CDR3 sequence reads: CASSRGGEDTEAFF. The DNA for the CDR3 is TGTGCCAGCAGTAGGGGGGGGGAGGACACTGAAGCTTTCTTT. The full variable domain, completed using reference TRBV28 and TRBJ1-1, is DVKVTQSSRYLVKRTGEKVFLECVQDMDHENMFWYRQDPGLGLRLIYFSYDVKMKEKGDIPEGYSVSREKKERFSLILESASTNQTSMYLCASSRGGEDTEAFFGQGTRLTVV.

This rearrangement joins TRBV27 to TRBJ1-4, with TRBD1 as a possible D gene (6 bases). This CDR3 has 14 amino acids. Trimming shortened V by 2 bases and J by 5 bases, and 9 bases separated the two germline ends. The germline CDR1 and CDR2 sequences are MNHEY and SMNVEV (reference sequence). Here the CDR3 reads CASSLRGGNEKLFF. CDR3 DNA: TGTGCCAGCAGTTTAAGGGGGGGGAATGAAAAACTGTTTTTT.

CDR3 nucleotide sequence: TGTGCCAGCAGCTTCCCCGGGACGCACGGGGGTGGCTACACCTTC. This gives the protein CASSFPGTHGGGYTF. J is TRBJ1-2 and V is TRBV5-4; a possible D gene is TRBD1 (5 bases). V lost 2 bases, J lost 7 bases, and 18 bases lay in between. The CDR3 loop spans 15 amino acids. The germline CDR1 and CDR2 sequences are SGHNT and YYREEE (reference sequence).

V usage is TRBV27 and J usage is TRBJ1-1; 10 nucleotides line up with TRBD1. The CDR3 runs to 18 residues. The junction had 12 bases not matched to a gene; V was cut back by 2 bases and J by 3 bases. In germline, CDR1 is MNHEY, CDR2 SMNVEV (reference sequence). The CDR3 loop is CASSLRVGRDRGDTEAFF. CDR3 DNA sequence: TGTGCCAGCAGTTTAAGGGTAGGCCGGGACAGGGGCGACACTGAAGCTTTCTTT.

The rearrangement joins TRBV2 to TRBJ1-3, with 8 nucleotides matching TRBD1. The J call is doubtful: the DNA matches TRBJ2-2 better. CDR3 length: 14 amino acids. Germline CDR1 SNHLY, CDR2 FYNNEI. The CDR3 bases are TGTGCCAGCACAGGGACAGGGAACACCGGGGAGCTGTTTTTT. It yields the protein CASTGTGNTGELFF.

V usage is TRBV19 and J usage is TRBJ2-7; D perhaps matches TRBD2 (6 bases). With 3 bases removed from V and 4 bases from J, the gap between germline ends came to 19 bases. The CDR3 loop spans 16 amino acids. From germline, CDR1 is LNHDA and CDR2 SQIVND (reference sequence). The CDR3 DNA reads TGTGCCAGTAGTATCGGGGTGGGCGGGGACCGATACGAGCAGTACTTC. This encodes CASSIGVGGDRYEQYF.

V is TRBV7-9 and J is TRBJ1-2; the D is unclear. Trimming pared 3 bases from V and 8 bases from J, leaving 13 bases between. CDR3 length: 13 amino acids. Germline V gene sequence: CDR1 SEHNR, CDR2 FQNEAQ (reference sequence). CDR3 sequence: CASSFLSLEGYTF. In DNA, the CDR3 is TGTGCCAGCAGCTTTTTAAGCCTGGAGGGCTACACCTTC.

The chain couples TRBV5-4 to TRBJ1-2, with D possibly TRBD1 on 5 matching bases. Germline-derived CDR1 and CDR2 are SGHNT and YYREEE (reference sequence). With 7 bases removed from V and 3 bases from J, the gap between germline ends came to 13 bases. This CDR3 spans 13 amino acids. The CDR3 region is CASSGAGDYGYTF. CDR3 in DNA: TGTGCCAGCTCGGGCGCGGGGGACTATGGCTACACCTTC.